This T cell receptor (beta chain) was profiled in a study of T cells in Graves' hyperthyroidism and ophthalmopathy. V was pared by 6 bases and J by 0 bases, with 12 bases between. The CDR3 loop spans 15 amino acids. TCR beta CDR3 regions were amplified from RNA transcripts. The primer set for the first-round RT-PCR of the TCR CDR3 was HTBI. Each CDR3 protein is one row after TCRdb ran MiXCR on the multiplex PCR reads. This table holds approximately 520,000 distinct CDR3 sequences, under 25% found once. The receptor was derived from a young man with Graves' hyperthyroidism. The material sequenced was blood. The chain employs TRBV12-3 or TRBV12-4 and TRBJ1-3; D is undetermined. Here the CDR3 DNA reads TGTGCCAGCAGGGTTCAGGATACCTCTGGAAACACCATATATTTT. Translating gives CASRVQDTSGNTIYF.